These T cell receptor beta chains were read from a single sample in a study of shared clonotypes between healthy human individuals. Sequencing used immunoSEQ multiplex PCR; TCRdb keeps in-frame clones, though not all of them. The repertoire holds some 2 million clones, 95% seen once, with approximately 0.13% in the top ten. The specimen was naive CD4+ T cells sorted from blood. The receptors were sampled from a man between 18 and 29 years old in good health. CDR3s include the opening cysteine and the closing phenylalanine or tryptophan. A D gene is named only where the DNA matches it firmly. Not every row has a clone size; where given, it reads once, few, many or a size class.

d_gene: TRBD2; abundance: once; j_gene: TRBJ2-2; v_gene: TRBV29-1; CDR3aa: CSTRSSGRAHTGELFF; CDR3nt: TGCAGCACTCGATCTAGCGGGAGGGCTCACACCGGGGAGCTGTTTTTT
d_gene: NA; abundance: NA; j_gene: TRBJ2-5; v_gene: TRBV7-2; CDR3aa: CASSLWGKETQYF; CDR3nt: TGTGCCAGCAGCTTATGGGGAAAAGAGACCCAGTACTTC
d_gene: TRBD1; abundance: NA; j_gene: TRBJ2-5; v_gene: TRBV5-4; CDR3aa: CASSGGFGQGYQETQYF; CDR3nt: TGTGCCAGCAGCGGGGGTTTCGGACAGGGGTATCAAGAGACCCAGTACTTC
d_gene: TRBD1; abundance: NA; j_gene: TRBJ1-5; v_gene: TRBV13; CDR3aa: CASSEGQGASQPQHF; CDR3nt: TGTGCCAGCAGCGAGGGACAGGGGGCAAGCCAGCCCCAGCATTTT
d_gene: TRBD1; abundance: NA; j_gene: TRBJ2-3; v_gene: TRBV5-1; CDR3aa: CASSLGTGTGDTDTQYF; CDR3nt: TGCGCCAGCAGCTTGGGGACCGGGACAGGGGATACAGATACGCAGTATTTT
d_gene: TRBD1; abundance: once; j_gene: TRBJ2-7; v_gene: TRBV30; CDR3aa: CAWSAQGIYEQYF; CDR3nt: TGTGCCTGGAGTGCACAGGGGATCTACGAGCAGTACTTC
d_gene: TRBD1; abundance: NA; j_gene: TRBJ2-7; v_gene: TRBV5-1; CDR3aa: CASSLAGDSYEQYF; CDR3nt: TGCGCCAGCAGCTTGGCCGGGGACAGCTACGAGCAGTACTTC
d_gene: TRBD1; abundance: NA; j_gene: TRBJ2-2; v_gene: TRBV6-1; CDR3aa: CASRKQGTGELFF; CDR3nt: TGTGCCAGCAGAAAACAGGGGACCGGGGAGCTGTTTTTT
d_gene: NA; abundance: NA; j_gene: TRBJ2-2; v_gene: TRBV7-2; CDR3aa: CASSGGSSGELFF; CDR3nt: TGTGCCAGCAGCGGGGGGAGTTCCGGGGAGCTGTTTTTT
d_gene: NA; abundance: NA; j_gene: TRBJ1-2; v_gene: TRBV4-1; CDR3aa: CASSPPSGNYGYTF; CDR3nt: TGCGCCAGCAGCCCACCTTCGGGGAACTATGGCTACACCTTC
d_gene: TRBD1; abundance: NA; j_gene: TRBJ1-2; v_gene: TRBV5-1; CDR3aa: CASSLGQGFDGYTF; CDR3nt: TGCGCCAGCAGCCTGGGACAGGGGTTCGATGGCTACACCTTC
d_gene: NA; abundance: NA; j_gene: TRBJ1-1; v_gene: TRBV7-9; CDR3aa: CASSLRPSSEAFF; CDR3nt: TGTGCCAGCAGCCTGCGCCCGTCTTCTGAAGCTTTCTTT
d_gene: TRBD1; abundance: NA; j_gene: TRBJ2-7; v_gene: TRBV9; CDR3aa: CASSVGTGAYEQYF; CDR3nt: TGTGCCAGCAGCGTGGGGACAGGGGCCTACGAGCAGTACTTC
d_gene: NA; abundance: NA; j_gene: TRBJ2-1; v_gene: TRBV6-5; CDR3aa: CASSYLGERNEQFF; CDR3nt: TGTGCCAGCAGTTACTTGGGAGAGCGGAATGAGCAGTTCTTC
d_gene: NA; abundance: NA; j_gene: TRBJ1-6; v_gene: TRBV4-3; CDR3aa: CASSQDGAGSSPLHF; CDR3nt: TGCGCCAGCAGCCAAGATGGGGCAGGGAGTTCACCCCTCCACTTT
d_gene: NA; abundance: NA; j_gene: TRBJ2-6; v_gene: TRBV2; CDR3aa: CASSDPGALGANVLTF; CDR3nt: TGTGCCAGCAGTGATCCGGGGGCTCTGGGGGCCAACGTCCTGACTTTC
d_gene: TRBD1; abundance: NA; j_gene: TRBJ2-7; v_gene: TRBV5-6; CDR3aa: CASSLGQGNSYEQYF; CDR3nt: TGTGCCAGCAGCTTGGGACAGGGTAATTCCTACGAGCAGTACTTC
d_gene: NA; abundance: NA; j_gene: TRBJ1-2; v_gene: TRBV7-9; CDR3aa: CASSPGWDLDYGYTF; CDR3nt: TGTGCCAGCAGCCCCGGGTGGGATCTTGACTATGGCTACACCTTC
d_gene: TRBD1; abundance: NA; j_gene: TRBJ2-3; v_gene: TRBV2; CDR3aa: CASRPGTGGTDTQYF; CDR3nt: TGTGCCAGCAGGCCCGGGACAGGGGGCACAGATACGCAGTATTTT
d_gene: NA; abundance: once; j_gene: TRBJ1-2; v_gene: TRBV6-5; CDR3aa: CASSYSEGPNYGYTF; CDR3nt: TGTGCCAGCAGTTACTCTGAGGGACCTAACTATGGCTACACCTTC
d_gene: TRBD1; abundance: NA; j_gene: TRBJ1-2; v_gene: TRBV28; CDR3aa: CASSTTGQAHGYTF; CDR3nt: TGTGCCAGCAGTACCACCGGACAGGCCCATGGCTACACCTTC
d_gene: NA; abundance: NA; j_gene: TRBJ1-2; v_gene: TRBV12-5; CDR3aa: CASGLVHQLPGYGYTF; CDR3nt: TGTGCTAGTGGTTTGGTACACCAGTTACCGGGCTATGGCTACACCTTC
d_gene: NA; abundance: few; j_gene: TRBJ2-7; v_gene: TRBV11-2; CDR3aa: CASSFPGEQYF; CDR3nt: TGTGCCAGCAGCTTTCCTGGCGAGCAGTACTTC
d_gene: NA; abundance: NA; j_gene: TRBJ1-4; v_gene: TRBV6-4; CDR3aa: CASSPTATNEKLFF; CDR3nt: TGTGCCAGCAGCCCGACAGCAACTAATGAAAAACTGTTTTTT
d_gene: NA; abundance: once; j_gene: TRBJ2-7; v_gene: TRBV6-5; CDR3aa: CASSYSRHEQYF; CDR3nt: TGTGCCAGCAGTTACTCGAGACACGAGCAGTACTTC
d_gene: NA; abundance: NA; j_gene: TRBJ2-7; v_gene: TRBV5-4; CDR3aa: CASSLQNSYEQYF; CDR3nt: TGTGCCAGCAGCTTGCAGAATAGCTACGAGCAGTACTTC
d_gene: NA; abundance: NA; j_gene: TRBJ1-1; v_gene: TRBV6-6; CDR3aa: CASRITGQNTEAFF; CDR3nt: TGTGCCAGCAGGATCACAGGACAGAACACTGAAGCTTTCTTT
d_gene: TRBD1; abundance: NA; j_gene: TRBJ2-7; v_gene: TRBV5-1; CDR3aa: CASSLGDRSPDEQYF; CDR3nt: TGCGCCAGCAGCTTGGGGGACAGGTCCCCCGACGAGCAGTACTTC